The T cell receptor beta chain under discussion was sequenced for a study of T cell repertoires in cytomegalovirus infection. Looking at the study overall: Carrying CMV and the relevant HLA type showed in public TCR beta signatures. Study results and caveats: CMV carriers with the relevant HLA were identified by cumulative public TCR beta family frequency.

With regard to this clonotype: Its antigen remains unknown.

The CDR3 extends over 15 amino acids. V dropped 3 bases and J dropped 4 bases, with 13 bases sitting between them. Germline CDR1 is SGHAT and CDR2 is FQNNGV. TCRdb fed the reads into MiXCR, producing one record per CDR3 protein. The top ten clones hold around 6% of a sample with approximately 250,000 distinct CDR3 sequences, about 5.9% of them seen once. The clonotype was recovered from a human donor in good health (CMV status not recorded). Some clones in this sample may be carry-over from other donors' samples. Specimen: PBMCs. V is TRBV11-2 and J is TRBJ2-1; a possible D gene is TRBD1 (5 bases). CDR3 loop: CASSFFRARYNEQFF. Written as DNA, the CDR3 is TGTGCCAGCAGCTTTTTCAGGGCCCGGTACAATGAGCAGTTCTTC. Full variable domain (outside the CDR3, taken from reference TRBV11-2 and TRBJ2-1): EAGVAQSPRYKIIEKRQSVAFWCNPISGHATLYWYQQILGQGPKLLIQFQNNGVVDDSQLPKDRFSAERLKGVDSTLKIQPAKLEDSAVYLCASSFFRARYNEQFFGPGTRLTVL.